Presented here are 20 T cell receptor beta chains from one specimen sequenced in a study of blood T cell repertoires in COVID-19. Repertoires were generated with immunoSEQ multiplex PCR, while TCRdb's copy carries only in-frame clones and drops some. The sample carries some 490,000 clones, about 88% recorded once. Sequencing was performed on PBMCs or T cells enriched from blood (not recorded which). The receptors were gathered from a woman between 55 and 75 years old who had recovered from COVID-19.

This sequence joins TRBV7-2 and TRBJ2-1; D may be TRBD2 (5 bases). Trimming left V 6 bases short and J 4 bases short, with 13 bases between. CDR3 length equals 14 residues. From germline, CDR1 is SGHTA and CDR2 FQGNSA. The CDR3 coding sequence is TGTGCCAGCAGTAACAGCGGCCGATACAATGAGCAGTTCTTC. It encodes CASSNSGRYNEQFF.

In the case of this clone: Other DNA sequences within the sample encode an identical CDR3. The rearrangement joins TRBV18 to TRBJ2-1; D gene ambiguous. Germline V gene data show CDR1 as KGHSH and CDR2 as LQKENI. The V and J ends lost 2 bases and 1 base respectively, with 3 bases between them. The CDR3 spans 13 residues. CDR3 sequence reads: CASSPSSYNEQFF. The CDR3 nucleotides read TGTGCCAGCTCACCATCATCCTACAATGAGCAGTTCTTC.

The chain has TRBV5-5 and TRBJ2-7, with a weak D call TRBD2 (5 bases). Trimming took 7 bases from V and 4 from J, leaving 21 bases between them. CDR1 is SGHKS and CDR2 is YYEKEE in the germline V gene (reference sequence). The length of the CDR3 is 15 residues. CDR3 nucleotides: TGTGCCAGCCGCTACGGGGTCCCAGGCTTATACGAGCAGTACTTC. Its protein is CASRYGVPGLYEQYF. The full variable domain, with the rest looked up from reference TRBV5-5 and TRBJ2-7, is DAGVTQSPTHLIKTRGQQVTLRCSPISGHKSVSWYQQVLGQGPQFIFQYYEKEERGRGNFPDRFSARQFPNYSSELNVNALLLGDSALYLCASRYGVPGLYEQYFGPGTRLTVT.

V and J are TRBV6-5 and TRBJ1-1; D is possibly TRBD1 (6 bases). CDR1 and CDR2 (germline): MNHEY, SVGAGI. The CDR3 length is 15 residues. V was shortened by 2 bases and J by 11 bases, with 21 bases between the two germline ends. DNA of the CDR3: TGTGCCAGCAGTTACGCCGGTTGGGCAGGGGCAGGGGCTTTCTTT. Its translation: CASSYAGWAGAGAFF.

The rearrangement links TRBV13 to TRBJ2-3; 15 bases align to TRBD2. The CDR3 consists of 18 residues. Germline-derived CDR1 and CDR2 are PRHDT and FYEKMQ (reference sequence). Trimming at V came to 4 bases and at J to 4 bases, leaving 9 bases not matched to a gene. The CDR3 region has the DNA TGTGCCAGCAGCTATACGGGAGGGACTAGCGGGGGGTCAGATACGCAGTATTTT. Protein: CASSYTGGTSGGSDTQYF.

Comments on this clone: Other DNA sequences in this sample translate to the same CDR3. The chain uses TRBV28 and TRBJ2-1; no reliable D call. The CDR3 runs to 12 residues. V lost 2 bases and J 8 bases, leaving 7 bases between the germline ends. Germline V gives CDR1 MDHEN, CDR2 SYDVKM. DNA for the CDR3: TGTGCCAGCAGTTTAGGCGGTGATGAGCAGTTCTTC. Translated, it gives CASSLGGDEQFF.

This clone was detected once. CDR3 protein: CASSYTGDANYGYTF. For the CDR3, the DNA is TGTGCCAGCAGTTACACAGGGGACGCGAACTATGGCTACACCTTC. The chain uses TRBV6-6 and TRBJ1-2; 7 bases fit TRBD1. Losses at the gene ends were 2 bases for V and 2 bases for J; bases not matched to a gene: 5. Germline V gene data show CDR1 as MNHNY and CDR2 as SVGAGI (reference sequence). This CDR3 is 15 amino acids long.

This rearrangement joins TRBV14 to TRBJ1-2; D might be TRBD1 (6 bases). V was clipped by 3 bases and J by 6 bases, with 17 bases between them. There are 15 residues in the CDR3. From germline, CDR1 is SGHDN and CDR2 FVKESK. CDR3 protein: CASSHVQGGGDGYTF. The CDR3 DNA reads TGTGCCAGCAGCCACGTACAGGGTGGGGGAGATGGCTACACCTTC.

This clone was counted only a few times. V and J are TRBV2 and TRBJ1-1; tentative D call: TRBD1 (6 bases). The V end was cut by 2 bases, the J end by 8 bases, with 15 bases between. This CDR3 spans 14 amino acids. Looked up from germline, CDR1 is SNHLY and CDR2 is FYNNEI. CDR3 residues: CASSELAGVGEAFF. CDR3 sequence (DNA): TGTGCCAGCAGTGAACTGGCAGGGGTAGGGGAAGCTTTCTTT.

J is TRBJ2-2 and V is TRBV18; 8 bases match TRBD2. In germline, CDR1 is KGHSH, CDR2 LQKENI. The CDR3 is 16 amino acids. V lost 4 bases and J lost 6; bases outside the gene matches: 10. CDR3 coding DNA: TGTGCCAGCTCACGCCAGGCGGGACTAGTATCCGGGGAGCTGTTTTTT. Protein: CASSRQAGLVSGELFF.

This clone was seen once. The CDR3, as DNA: TGCGCCAGCAGCTTGGACAGGCGACTAGACACTGAAGCTTTCTTT. Its protein product is CASSLDRRLDTEAFF. The chain employs TRBV5-1 and TRBJ1-1; D is perhaps TRBD1 (5 bases). The CDR3 contains 15 residues. V lost 0 bases, J lost 3 bases, and 12 bases lay in between. Germline CDR1 reads SGHRS; CDR2 reads YFSETQ.

The chain couples TRBV5-1 to TRBJ1-6; 9 nucleotides agree with TRBD1. CDR1 is SGHRS and CDR2 is YFSETQ in the germline V gene. This CDR3 is built from 15 residues. V was pared by 3 bases and J by 7 bases, with 5 bases of the junction left unmatched. The CDR3 sequence: CASSSPGTGNSPLHF. As DNA, the CDR3 is TGCGCCAGCAGCTCCCCTGGGACAGGGAATTCACCCCTCCACTTT.

The chain has TRBV9 and TRBJ1-6, with TRBD1 as a possible D gene (5 bases). The length of the CDR3 is 15 residues. Germline V gene sequence: CDR1 SGDLS, CDR2 YYNGEE. V lost 3 bases to trimming and J lost 10 bases, with 17 bases between them. The CDR3 reads CASSGTGGTGSPLHF. CDR3 nucleotide sequence: TGTGCCAGCAGCGGGACGGGGGGGACGGGATCACCCCTCCACTTT. The variable domain in full, completed from reference TRBV9 and TRBJ1-6, reads DSGVTQTPKHLITATGQRVTLRCSPRSGDLSVYWYQQSLDQGLQFLIQYYNGEERAKGNILERFSAQQFPDLHSELNLSSLELGDSALYFCASSGTGGTGSPLHFGNGTRLTVT.

The chain recombines TRBV12-5 with TRBJ1-4; D is uncertain. With 7 bases removed from V and 8 bases from J, the gap between germline ends came to 14 bases. This CDR3 is built from 13 residues. Germline CDR1 is LGHNT and CDR2 is FRNRAP. CDR3: CASDTAYGEKLFF. CDR3 coding DNA: TGTGCTAGTGACACAGCCTATGGCGAAAAACTGTTTTTT.

This CDR3 reads CASSLTGGKNEQYF. CDR3 sequence (DNA): TGCGCCAGCAGCTTAACAGGGGGCAAGAACGAGCAGTACTTC. The chain links TRBV5-1 to TRBJ2-7, with 9 bases matching TRBD1. This CDR3 is built from 14 residues. J lost 5 bases, V lost 2 bases, and 5 bases had no gene match. Germline loops: CDR1 SGHRS, CDR2 YFSETQ. The whole variable domain, filled in from reference TRBV5-1 and TRBJ2-7, reads KAGVTQTPRYLIKTRGQQVTLSCSPISGHRSVSWYQQTPGQGLQFLFEYFSETQRNKGNFPGRFSGRQFSNSRSEMNVSTLELGDSALYLCASSLTGGKNEQYFGPGTRLTVT.

The chain links TRBV21-1 to TRBJ2-7; TRBD2 was called by the table and not checked on the DNA. TRBV21-1 is listed as a pseudogene. The CDR3 extends over 15 amino acids. The CDR3 coding sequence is TGTGCCAGCAGGGGACTAGCGGGGTCCCTTTACGAGCAGTACGTC. Translating gives CASRGLAGSLYEQYV.

The rearrangement links TRBV10-3 to TRBJ2-7, with TRBD1 identical over 10 bases. V was clipped by 10 bases and J by 3 bases; unmatched bases: 3. Germline lookup yields CDR1 ENHRY and CDR2 SYGVKD. The CDR3 is 12 residues long. The CDR3 DNA is TGTGCCAGGAGGGACAGGGGCTACGAGCAGTACGTC. Amino acids: CARRDRGYEQYV.

V usage is TRBV12-5 and J usage is TRBJ1-1, with D unclear. Germline V gene sequence: CDR1 LGHNT, CDR2 FRNRAP. The CDR3 is 13 residues long. V dropped 6 bases and J dropped 5 bases, with 13 bases sitting between them. The DNA of the CDR3 is TGTGCTAGTGGCCTATTCGAGGGTACTGAAGCTTTCTTT. Translating it yields CASGLFEGTEAFF.

CDR3 residues: CASSLGGTGNEKLFF. DNA of the CDR3: TGTGCCAGCAGCTTAGGTGGGACTGGTAATGAAAAACTGTTTTTT. V and J are TRBV7-6 and TRBJ1-4; tentative D call: TRBD1 (5 bases). The V end lost 1 base, the J end lost 4 bases, and 10 bases lay between the germline ends. The germline CDR1 and CDR2 sequences are SGHVS and FNYEAQ. CDR3 length equals 15 residues.

The chain is built from TRBV20-1 and TRBJ2-3; D is perhaps TRBD2 (5 bases). The CDR3 length is 14 residues. V was shortened by 3 bases and J by 0 bases, with 10 bases between the two germline ends. CDR1 and CDR2 from the germline V gene are DFQATT and SNEGSKA (reference sequence). CDR3 loop: CSASLATSTDTQYF. The DNA for the CDR3 is TGCAGTGCTAGTCTAGCTACTAGCACAGATACGCAGTATTTT.